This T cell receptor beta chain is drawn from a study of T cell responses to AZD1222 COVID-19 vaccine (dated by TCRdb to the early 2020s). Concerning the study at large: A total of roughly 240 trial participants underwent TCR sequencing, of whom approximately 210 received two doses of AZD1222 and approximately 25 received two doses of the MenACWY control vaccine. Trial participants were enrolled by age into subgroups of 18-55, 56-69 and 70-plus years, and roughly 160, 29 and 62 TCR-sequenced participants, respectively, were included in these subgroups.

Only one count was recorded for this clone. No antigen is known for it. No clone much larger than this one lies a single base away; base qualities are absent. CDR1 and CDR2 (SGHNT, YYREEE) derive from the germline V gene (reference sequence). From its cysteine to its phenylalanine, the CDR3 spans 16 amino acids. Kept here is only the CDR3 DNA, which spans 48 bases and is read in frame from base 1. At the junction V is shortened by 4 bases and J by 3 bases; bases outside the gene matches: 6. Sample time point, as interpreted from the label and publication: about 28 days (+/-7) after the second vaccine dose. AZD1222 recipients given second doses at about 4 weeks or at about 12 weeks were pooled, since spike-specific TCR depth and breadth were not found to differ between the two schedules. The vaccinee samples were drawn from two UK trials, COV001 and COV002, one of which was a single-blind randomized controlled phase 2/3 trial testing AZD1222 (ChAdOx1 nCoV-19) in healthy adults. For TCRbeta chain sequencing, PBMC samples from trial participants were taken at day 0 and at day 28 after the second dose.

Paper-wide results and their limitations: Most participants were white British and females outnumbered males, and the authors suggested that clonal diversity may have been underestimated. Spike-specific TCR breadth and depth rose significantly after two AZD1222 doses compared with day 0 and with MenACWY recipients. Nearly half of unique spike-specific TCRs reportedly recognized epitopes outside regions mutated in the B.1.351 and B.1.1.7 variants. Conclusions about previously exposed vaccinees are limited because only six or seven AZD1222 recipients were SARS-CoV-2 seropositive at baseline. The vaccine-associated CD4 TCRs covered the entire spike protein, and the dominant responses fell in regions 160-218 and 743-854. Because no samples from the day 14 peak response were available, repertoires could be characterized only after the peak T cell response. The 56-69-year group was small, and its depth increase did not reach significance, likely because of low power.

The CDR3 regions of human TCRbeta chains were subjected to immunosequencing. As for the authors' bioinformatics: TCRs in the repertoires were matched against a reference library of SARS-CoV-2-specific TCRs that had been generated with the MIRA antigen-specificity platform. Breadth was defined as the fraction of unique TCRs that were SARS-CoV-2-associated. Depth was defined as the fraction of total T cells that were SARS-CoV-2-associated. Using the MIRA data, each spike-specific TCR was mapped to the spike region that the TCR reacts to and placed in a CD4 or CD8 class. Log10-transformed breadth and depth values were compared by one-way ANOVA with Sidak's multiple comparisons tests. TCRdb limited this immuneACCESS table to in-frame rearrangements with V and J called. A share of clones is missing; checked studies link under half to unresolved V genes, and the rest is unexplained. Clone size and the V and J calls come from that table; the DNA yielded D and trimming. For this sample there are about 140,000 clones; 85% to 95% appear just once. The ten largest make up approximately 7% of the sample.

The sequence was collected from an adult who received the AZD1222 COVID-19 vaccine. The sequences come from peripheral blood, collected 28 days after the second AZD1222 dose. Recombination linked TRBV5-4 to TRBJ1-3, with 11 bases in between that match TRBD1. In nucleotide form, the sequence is TGTGCCAGCAGCACGGGACAGGGGGTTAGTGGAAACACCATATATTTT. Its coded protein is CASSTGQGVSGNTIYF.